This T cell receptor (beta chain) was sequenced during a study of blood T cell repertoires in COVID-19. Study context: The United States, Italy and Spain supplied acute and convalescent COVID-19 samples. PBMCs, B-cell-depleted T cells, or T cells provided the cDNA or gDNA that made up the material.

Authors' analysis steps: Reference gene primer amplification yielded estimated nucleated cell counts. The repertoire was sequenced with immunoSEQ multiplex PCR; TCRdb's copy has only in-frame clones and lacks some. V and J calls and clone size are copied from that table; D and trimming were computed from the DNA. The sample records under 250,000 clones, about 80% being singletons. This clone has a single count. Germline CDR1 and CDR2: SGHNT and YYREEE (reference sequence). This CDR3 has 16 amino acids. V shed 4 bases, J shed 5 bases, and the junction held 6 bases outside the gene matches. The chain is built from TRBV5-4 and TRBJ2-1, with TRBD2 identical over 13 bases. Sequencing was performed on peripheral blood. This clonotype was obtained from a woman between 55 and 75 years old with acute or convalescent COVID-19. The CDR3 DNA reads as TGTGCCAGCAGCGTCGGACTAGCGGGGGAGCACAATGAGCAGTTCTTC. As protein: CASSVGLAGEHNEQFF.